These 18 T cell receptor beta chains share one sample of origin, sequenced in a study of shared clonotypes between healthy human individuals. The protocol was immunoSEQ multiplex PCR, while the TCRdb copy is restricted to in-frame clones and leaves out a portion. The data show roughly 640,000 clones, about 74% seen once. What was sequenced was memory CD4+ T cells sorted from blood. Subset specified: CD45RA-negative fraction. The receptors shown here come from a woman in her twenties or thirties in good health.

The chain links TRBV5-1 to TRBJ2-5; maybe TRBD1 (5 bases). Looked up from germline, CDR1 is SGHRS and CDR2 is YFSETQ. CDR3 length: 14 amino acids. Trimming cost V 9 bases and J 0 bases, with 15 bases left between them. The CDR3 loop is CATAQDGNQETQYF. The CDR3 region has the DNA TGCGCCACTGCACAGGACGGAAACCAAGAGACCCAGTACTTC.

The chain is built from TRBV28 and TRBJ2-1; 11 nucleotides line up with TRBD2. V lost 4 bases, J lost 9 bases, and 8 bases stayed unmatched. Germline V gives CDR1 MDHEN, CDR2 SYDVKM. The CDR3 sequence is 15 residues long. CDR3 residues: CASSSTSGRSSEQFF. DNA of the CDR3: TGTGCCAGCAGTTCAACTAGCGGGAGAAGCAGTGAGCAGTTCTTC. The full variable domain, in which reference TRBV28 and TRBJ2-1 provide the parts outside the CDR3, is DVKVTQSSRYLVKRTGEKVFLECVQDMDHENMFWYRQDPGLGLRLIYFSYDVKMKEKGDIPEGYSVSREKKERFSLILESASTNQTSMYLCASSSTSGRSSEQFFGPGTRLTVL.

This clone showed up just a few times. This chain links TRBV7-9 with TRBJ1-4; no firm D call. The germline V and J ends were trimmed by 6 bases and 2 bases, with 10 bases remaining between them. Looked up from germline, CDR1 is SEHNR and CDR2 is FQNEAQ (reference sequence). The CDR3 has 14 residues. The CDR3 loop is CASRPGTTNEKLFF. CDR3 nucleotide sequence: TGTGCCAGCAGGCCCGGTACGACTAATGAAAAACTGTTTTTT. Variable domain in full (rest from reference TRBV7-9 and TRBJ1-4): DTGVSQNPRHKITKRGQNVTFRCDPISEHNRLYWYRQTLGQGPEFLTYFQNEAQLEKSRLLSDRFSAERPKGSFSTLEIQRTEQGDSAMYLCASRPGTTNEKLFFGSGTQLSVL.

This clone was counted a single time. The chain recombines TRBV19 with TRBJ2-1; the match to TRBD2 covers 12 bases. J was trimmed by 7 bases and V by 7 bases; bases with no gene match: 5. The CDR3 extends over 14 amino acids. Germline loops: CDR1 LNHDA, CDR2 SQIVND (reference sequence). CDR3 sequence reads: CASNPSGRVNEQFF. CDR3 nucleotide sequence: TGTGCCAGTAACCCTAGCGGGAGGGTGAATGAGCAGTTCTTC.

CDR3 amino acids: CASRAVGQGTYEQYF. CDR3 sequence (DNA): TGTGCCAGCAGAGCCGTGGGACAGGGGACCTACGAGCAGTACTTC. The gene calls are TRBV28 and TRBJ2-7; 10 bases line up with TRBD1. The V segment lost 6 bases and the J segment 2 bases; nucleotides outside the gene matches: 7. The CDR3 totals 15 residues. CDR1 is MDHEN and CDR2 is SYDVKM in the germline V gene.

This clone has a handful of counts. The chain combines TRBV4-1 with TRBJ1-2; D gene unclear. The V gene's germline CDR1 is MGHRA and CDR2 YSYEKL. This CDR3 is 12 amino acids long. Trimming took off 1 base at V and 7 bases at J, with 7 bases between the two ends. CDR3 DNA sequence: TGCGCCAGCAGCCAAGCGGGGATTGGCTACACCTTC. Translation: CASSQAGIGYTF.

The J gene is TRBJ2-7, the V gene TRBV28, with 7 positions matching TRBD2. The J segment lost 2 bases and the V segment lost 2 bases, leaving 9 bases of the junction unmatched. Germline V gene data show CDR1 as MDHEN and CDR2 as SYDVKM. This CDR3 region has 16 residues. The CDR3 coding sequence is TGTGCCAGCAGTTTAGTCCTACTAGCGCCCACCTACGAGCAGTACTTC. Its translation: CASSLVLLAPTYEQYF.

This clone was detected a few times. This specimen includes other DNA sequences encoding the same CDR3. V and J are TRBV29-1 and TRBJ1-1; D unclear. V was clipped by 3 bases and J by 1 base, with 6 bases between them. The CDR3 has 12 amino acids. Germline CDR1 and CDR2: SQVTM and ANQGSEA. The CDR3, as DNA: TGCAGCGTTGACGAGAGGAACACTGAAGCTTTCTTT. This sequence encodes CSVDERNTEAFF.

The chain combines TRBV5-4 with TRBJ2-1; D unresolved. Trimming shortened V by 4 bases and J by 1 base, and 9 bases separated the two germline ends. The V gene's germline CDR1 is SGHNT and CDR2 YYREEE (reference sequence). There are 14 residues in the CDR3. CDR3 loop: CASSTGSSYNEQFF. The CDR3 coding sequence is TGTGCCAGCAGCACCGGGTCGTCCTACAATGAGCAGTTCTTC.

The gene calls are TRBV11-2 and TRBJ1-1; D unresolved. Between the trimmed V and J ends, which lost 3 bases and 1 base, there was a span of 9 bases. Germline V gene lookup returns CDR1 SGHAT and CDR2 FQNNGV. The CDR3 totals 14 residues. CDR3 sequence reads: CASSLTRGNTEAFF. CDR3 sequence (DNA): TGTGCCAGCAGCTTGACCCGTGGGAACACTGAAGCTTTCTTT.

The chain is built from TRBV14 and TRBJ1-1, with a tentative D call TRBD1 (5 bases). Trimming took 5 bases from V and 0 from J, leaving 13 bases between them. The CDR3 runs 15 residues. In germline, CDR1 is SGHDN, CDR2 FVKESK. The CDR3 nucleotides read TGTGCCAGCAGCAATCGACAGCTCATGAACACTGAAGCTTTCTTT. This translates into CASSNRQLMNTEAFF.

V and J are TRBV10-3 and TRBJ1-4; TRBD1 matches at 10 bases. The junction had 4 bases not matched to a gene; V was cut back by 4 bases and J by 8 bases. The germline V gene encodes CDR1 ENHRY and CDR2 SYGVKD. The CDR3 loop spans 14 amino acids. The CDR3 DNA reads TGTGCCATCAGTGTGGGACAGGGGCAGGAAAAACTGTTTTTT. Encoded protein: CAISVGQGQEKLFF.

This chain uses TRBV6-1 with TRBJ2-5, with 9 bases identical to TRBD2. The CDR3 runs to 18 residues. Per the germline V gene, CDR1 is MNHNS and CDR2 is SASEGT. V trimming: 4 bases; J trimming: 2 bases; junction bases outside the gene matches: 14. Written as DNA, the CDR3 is TGTGCCAGCAGTGGACCCGGGACTAGCACTGTTCGGCAAGAGACCCAGTACTTC. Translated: CASSGPGTSTVRQETQYF.

The CDR3 is CASSSQLQETQYF. The CDR3 nucleotides are TGTGCCAGCAGCTCTCAACTACAAGAGACCCAGTACTTC. This rearrangement joins TRBV7-2 to TRBJ2-5; D gene ambiguous. V shed 4 bases and J shed 2 bases, with 8 bases lying between them. Per germline, CDR1 SGHTA and CDR2 FQGNSA. The CDR3 totals 13 residues.

This CDR3 reads CASKRQGSATEAFF. The CDR3 bases are TGTGCCAGCAAAAGACAGGGATCGGCGACTGAAGCTTTCTTT. J is TRBJ1-1 and V is TRBV6-6, with 7 positions matching TRBD1. Germline CDR1 MNHNY, CDR2 SVGAGI (reference sequence). Losses at the gene ends were 7 bases for V and 5 bases for J; bases not matched to a gene: 10. The CDR3 extends over 14 amino acids.

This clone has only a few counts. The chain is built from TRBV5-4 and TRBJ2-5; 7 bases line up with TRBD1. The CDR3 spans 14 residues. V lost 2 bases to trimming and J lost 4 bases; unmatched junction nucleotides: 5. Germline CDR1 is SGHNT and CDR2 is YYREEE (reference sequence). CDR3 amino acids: CASSFQGVSETQYF. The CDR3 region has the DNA TGTGCCAGCAGCTTTCAGGGGGTGTCAGAGACCCAGTACTTC. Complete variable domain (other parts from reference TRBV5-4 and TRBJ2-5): ETGVTQSPTHLIKTRGQQVTLRCSSQSGHNTVSWYQQALGQGPQFIFQYYREEENGRGNFPPRFSGLQFPNYSSELNVNALELDDSALYLCASSFQGVSETQYFGPGTRLLVL.

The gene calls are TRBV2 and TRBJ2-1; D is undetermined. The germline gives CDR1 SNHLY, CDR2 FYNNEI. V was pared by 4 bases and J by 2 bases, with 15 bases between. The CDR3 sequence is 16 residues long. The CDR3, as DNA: TGTGCCAGCAGTGCAACTTACCTTAGAACCTACAATGAGCAGTTCTTC. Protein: CASSATYLRTYNEQFF.

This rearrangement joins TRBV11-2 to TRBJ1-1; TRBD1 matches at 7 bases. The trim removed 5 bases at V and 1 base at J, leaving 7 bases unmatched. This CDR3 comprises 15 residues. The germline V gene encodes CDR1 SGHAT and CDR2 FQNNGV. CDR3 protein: CASSTIRGGNTEAFF. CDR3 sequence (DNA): TGTGCCAGCAGCACGATCAGGGGGGGGAACACTGAAGCTTTCTTT.